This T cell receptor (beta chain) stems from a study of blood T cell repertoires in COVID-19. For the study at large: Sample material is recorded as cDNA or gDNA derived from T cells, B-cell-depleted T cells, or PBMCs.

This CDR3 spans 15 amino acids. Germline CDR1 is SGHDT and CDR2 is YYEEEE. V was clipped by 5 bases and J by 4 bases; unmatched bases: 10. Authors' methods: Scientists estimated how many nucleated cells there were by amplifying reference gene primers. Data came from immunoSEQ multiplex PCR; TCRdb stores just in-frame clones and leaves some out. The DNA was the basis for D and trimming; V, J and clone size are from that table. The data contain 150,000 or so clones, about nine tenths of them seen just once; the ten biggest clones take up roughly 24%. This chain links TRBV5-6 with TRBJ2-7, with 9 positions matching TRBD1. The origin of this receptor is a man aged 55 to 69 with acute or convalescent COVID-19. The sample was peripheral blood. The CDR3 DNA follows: TGTGCCAGCAGGACCGGGACAGGGACCCTATACGAGCAGTACTTC. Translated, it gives CASRTGTGTLYEQYF.